The 32 T cell receptor beta chains given below trace back to one sample, sequenced in a study of blood T cells in healthy people across ages. A second PCR of 7 to 11 cycles used a sample-barcoded 5' primer and a J-beta primer mix. From the 5' RACE reads, TCRdb called clonotypes with MiXCR, one entry per CDR3 protein. The table includes hundreds of thousands of distinct CDR3 sequences, around three fifths detected once. Sequencing was carried out using blood. These TCRs come from a man in his sixties in good health.

This chain uses TRBV6-2 or TRBV6-3 with TRBJ2-7, with no clear D. V was pared by 6 bases and J by 4 bases, with 10 bases between. Germline assignment: CDR1 MNHEY and CDR2 SVGEGT. CDR3 length: 12 amino acids. CDR3 nucleotide sequence: TGTGCCAGCAGCCCACTCCGGTACGAGCAGTACTTC. It yields the protein CASSPLRYEQYF.

This clonotype was found a few times. The rearrangement joins TRBV6-2 or TRBV6-3 to TRBJ2-1; 9 bases fit TRBD1. Germline V gives CDR1 MNHEY, CDR2 SVGEGT. V lost 7 bases, J lost 7 bases, and 8 bases stayed unmatched. The CDR3 sequence is 14 residues long. As DNA, the CDR3 is TGTGCCAGCAAAGAGACAGGGGGGTATAATGAGCAGTTCTTC. It yields the protein CASKETGGYNEQFF.

The chain employs TRBV7-8 and TRBJ2-3, with a possible D match to TRBD1 (5 bases). V dropped 3 bases and J dropped 0 bases, with 13 bases sitting between them. Germline V gives CDR1 SGHVS, CDR2 FQNEAQ. The CDR3 consists of 16 residues. This CDR3 is CASSFLGGASTDTQYF. CDR3 in DNA: TGTGCCAGCAGCTTCTTGGGTGGGGCCAGCACAGATACGCAGTATTTT.

This sequence joins TRBV12-3 or TRBV12-4 and TRBJ2-2; 10 bases agree with TRBD2. V lost 7 bases to trimming and J lost 4 bases; unmatched junction nucleotides: 9. The CDR3 covers 16 residues. CDR3 in DNA: TGTGCCAGCACCCCCGGAGCGGGGGGGCCCACCGGGGAGCTGTTTTTT. It codes for CASTPGAGGPTGELFF.

This clonotype was found many times. V is TRBV4-2 and J is TRBJ2-7; 10 bases align to TRBD1. Germline V lookup: CDR1 LGHNA, CDR2 YNFKEQ. The length of the CDR3 is 17 residues. The V segment lost 0 bases and the J segment 0 bases; nucleotides outside the gene matches: 5. CDR3 sequence reads: CASSQDPTGGGSYEQYF. CDR3 sequence (DNA): TGTGCCAGCAGCCAAGACCCGACAGGGGGCGGCTCCTACGAGCAGTACTTC.

In its sample, this clonotype was seen a few times. The chain uses TRBV4-2 and TRBJ2-7; no definite D call. Per the germline V gene, CDR1 is LGHNA and CDR2 is YNFKEQ. The CDR3 extends over 13 amino acids. Trimming left V 0 bases short and J 4 bases short, with 7 bases between. CDR3 loop: CASSQDLDYEQYF. CDR3 sequence (DNA): TGTGCCAGCAGCCAAGATCTAGATTACGAGCAGTACTTC.

The rearrangement links TRBV28 to TRBJ2-1; D uncertain. Trimming cost V 1 base and J 8 bases, with 6 bases left between them. There are 12 residues in the CDR3. Germline CDR1 reads MDHEN; CDR2 reads SYDVKM. The CDR3, as DNA: TGTGCCAGCAGTTTATACGGGTATGAGCAGTTCTTC. It encodes CASSLYGYEQFF.

The chain links TRBV4-1 to TRBJ2-3; D gene uncertain. Looked up from germline, CDR1 is MGHRA and CDR2 is YSYEKL. This CDR3 comprises 18 residues. The germline V and J ends were trimmed by 1 base and 1 base, with 18 bases remaining between them. CDR3 DNA sequence: TGCGCCAGCAGCCAAGGGGCCCTTAGTGGGCCCGGCACAGATACGCAGTATTTT. It is translated as CASSQGALSGPGTDTQYF.

This chain links TRBV29-1 with TRBJ1-1; D possibly corresponds to TRBD1 (6 bases). The CDR3 is 14 amino acids. Germline values: CDR1 SQVTM, CDR2 ANQGSEA. The V gene lost 6 bases and the J gene lost 0 bases, with 14 bases spanning the gap. The DNA of the CDR3 is TGCAGCGTCAGATCGACAGGTTTGAACACTGAAGCTTTCTTT. This gives the protein CSVRSTGLNTEAFF.

The gene calls are TRBV6-5 and TRBJ2-1, with 8 nucleotides matching TRBD2. J gave up 7 bases and V 2 bases, and 10 bases lay outside the gene matches. The CDR3 contains 16 residues. Germline values: CDR1 MNHEY, CDR2 SVGAGI. CDR3 nucleotide sequence: TGTGCCAGCAGTTACGCGCGGGGGGCCTTAGATAATGAGCAGTTCTTC. Protein: CASSYARGALDNEQFF.

V usage is TRBV20-1 and J usage is TRBJ2-1; 9 bases match TRBD2. The V segment lost 3 bases and the J segment 1 base; nucleotides outside the gene matches: 7. The CDR3 sequence is 16 residues long. CDR1 and CDR2 from the germline V gene are DFQATT and SNEGSKA (reference sequence). CDR3 bases: TGCAGTGCTAGGCGGGGGGGCTTCCGATCCTACAATGAGCAGTTCTTC. Protein product: CSARRGGFRSYNEQFF.

This chain links TRBV21-1 with TRBJ1-4; TRBD1, the table's D call, lacks a check against the DNA. TRBV21-1 is tagged as a pseudogene. The CDR3 has 16 amino acids. CDR3 coding DNA: TGTGCCAGCAGCACTCCGCCGGGACAGCCTAATGAAAAACTGTTTTTT. This codes for CASSTPPGQPNEKLFF.

The chain combines TRBV15 with TRBJ2-7; D possibly corresponds to TRBD2 (5 bases). CDR1 and CDR2 from the germline V gene are LNHNV and YYDKDF (reference sequence). This CDR3 comprises 14 residues. V was clipped by 0 bases and J by 8 bases, with 14 bases between them. DNA of the CDR3: TGTGCCACCAGCAGAGATCGGCGGGCAGAAAAGCAGTACTTC. This translates into CATSRDRRAEKQYF.

The V gene is TRBV7-2, the J gene TRBJ2-5, with unresolved D. The CDR3 spans 17 residues. Germline lookup yields CDR1 SGHTA and CDR2 FQGNSA. Trimming took off 5 bases at V and 2 bases at J, with 21 bases between the two ends. The CDR3 region has the DNA TGTGCCAGCAGCGGAGTTCTTGCGGCTTCACCTCAAGAGACCCAGTACTTC. It yields the protein CASSGVLAASPQETQYF.

The CDR3 here is CAIPDRGLFPYGYTF. The CDR3 region has the DNA TGTGCCATCCCGGACAGGGGCCTCTTCCCCTATGGCTACACCTTC. The rearrangement uses TRBV28 and TRBJ1-2; 9 nucleotides align to TRBD1. Trimming took 10 bases from V and 4 from J; bases not matched to a gene: 13. Looked up from germline, CDR1 is MDHEN and CDR2 is SYDVKM. The CDR3 length is 15 residues.

This chain uses TRBV20-1 with TRBJ2-5, with TRBD1 matching over 8 bases. Per germline, CDR1 DFQATT and CDR2 SNEGSKA (reference sequence). Trimming took 5 bases from V and 5 from J; bases not matched to a gene: 4. The CDR3 is made up of 12 amino acids. This chain's CDR3 is CSAPTGDETQYF. CDR3 nucleotides: TGCAGTGCTCCGACAGGGGACGAGACCCAGTACTTC.

This clonotype was counted a few times. The chain uses TRBV29-1 and TRBJ2-7; D is possibly TRBD1 or TRBD2 (5 bases each). The CDR3 loop spans 14 amino acids. Germline CDR1 reads SQVTM; CDR2 reads ANQGSEA. V dropped 4 bases and J dropped 3 bases, with 16 bases sitting between them. CDR3 protein: CSVVFREIGYEQYF. CDR3 DNA sequence: TGCAGCGTTGTTTTCAGGGAGATTGGCTACGAGCAGTACTTC.

J is TRBJ2-1 and V is TRBV28; D gene ambiguous. V was clipped by 6 bases and J by 5 bases, with 8 bases between them. The CDR3 is 12 residues long. CDR1 is MDHEN and CDR2 is SYDVKM in the germline V gene. CDR3 region: CASRALNNEQFF. CDR3 in DNA: TGTGCCAGCAGGGCTTTGAACAATGAGCAGTTCTTC.

V and J are TRBV21-1 and TRBJ2-1; TRBD1 is taken as the D call from the table, unchecked against the DNA. TRBV21-1 is given as a pseudogene. The CDR3 extends over 16 amino acids. Here the CDR3 DNA reads TGTGCCAGCAGCCCTAGACGGGGCTCAGGGGTCAATGAGCAGTTCTTC. It specifies CASSPRRGSGVNEQFF.

This clonotype was seen only a few times. The gene calls are TRBV4-2 and TRBJ1-2; no definite D call. Trimming removed 0 bases from V and 5 bases from J, with 7 bases in between. The CDR3 is made up of 13 amino acids. Germline values: CDR1 LGHNA, CDR2 YNFKEQ. The CDR3 bases are TGTGCCAGCAGCCAAGATTCTCAATATGGCTACACCTTC. This translates into CASSQDSQYGYTF.

V gene TRBV18 combines with J gene TRBJ2-7; maybe TRBD1 (5 bases). CDR3 length: 15 residues. Per the germline V gene, CDR1 is KGHSH and CDR2 is LQKENI. Trimming shortened V by 3 bases and J by 0 bases, and 12 bases separated the two germline ends. CDR3 region: CASSPRQRSSYEQYF. CDR3 nucleotides: TGTGCCAGCTCACCCAGACAGAGAAGCTCCTACGAGCAGTACTTC.

This clonotype was seen a few times. This sequence joins TRBV7-6 and TRBJ2-5; TRBD2 agrees at 10 bases. The CDR3 extends over 16 amino acids. V was pared by 6 bases and J by 4 bases, with 11 bases of the junction left unmatched. In germline, CDR1 is SGHVS, CDR2 FNYEAQ. CDR3 in DNA: TGTGCCAGCAGGAGCCAAAGCGGGGGGGCCGTAGAGACCCAGTACTTC. Protein sequence: CASRSQSGGAVETQYF.

A single count supports this clonotype. This chain uses TRBV20-1 with TRBJ2-1, with D perhaps matching TRBD2 (6 bases). V dropped 7 bases and J dropped 4 bases, with 14 bases sitting between them. The CDR3 spans 13 residues. In germline, CDR1 is DFQATT, CDR2 SNEGSKA (reference sequence). The CDR3 loop reads CSGRTGAYNEQFF. CDR3 in DNA: TGCAGTGGTCGGACGGGAGCATACAATGAGCAGTTCTTC.

The rearrangement uses TRBV13 and TRBJ2-2; 7 bases line up with TRBD2. The length of the CDR3 is 15 residues. With V trimmed by 4 bases and J by 4 bases, 6 bases remained unmatched. CDR1 is PRHDT and CDR2 is FYEKMQ in the germline V gene (reference sequence). The DNA for the CDR3 is TGTGCCAGCAGCTCCCGGACTAGAGCCACCGGGGAGCTGTTTTTT. It specifies CASSSRTRATGELFF.

This clonotype was found many times. J is TRBJ2-1 and V is TRBV12-3 or TRBV12-4; no reliable D call. The CDR3 is 17 amino acids. With 2 bases removed from V and 5 bases from J, the gap between germline ends came to 19 bases. CDR3 sequence (DNA): TGTGCCAGCAGTTTAAAGGCAGACAAACGCTTCAACAATGAGCAGTTCTTC. It encodes CASSLKADKRFNNEQFF.

The chain has TRBV7-9 and TRBJ2-5, with a weak D call TRBD2 (7 bases). The CDR3 is 15 residues long. Germline V gene sequence: CDR1 SEHNR, CDR2 FQNEAQ (reference sequence). V was shortened by 8 bases and J by 5 bases, with 21 bases between the two germline ends. The CDR3: CASQTFGGARETQYF. The CDR3 coding sequence is TGTGCCAGCCAGACCTTTGGGGGGGCGCGGGAGACCCAGTACTTC. The entire variable domain, with the rest obtained from reference TRBV7-9 and TRBJ2-5, is as follows: DTGVSQNPRHKITKRGQNVTFRCDPISEHNRLYWYRQTLGQGPEFLTYFQNEAQLEKSRLLSDRFSAERPKGSFSTLEIQRTEQGDSAMYLCASQTFGGARETQYFGPGTRLLVL.

V is TRBV6-5 and J is TRBJ2-6, with D unresolved. CDR1 and CDR2 (germline): MNHEY, SVGAGI. This CDR3 region has 15 residues. V lost 5 bases to trimming and J lost 0 bases, with 8 bases between them. Here the CDR3 reads CASSTQNSGANVLTF. The CDR3 DNA sequence: TGTGCCAGCAGTACCCAAAACTCTGGGGCCAACGTCCTGACTTTC.

The chain uses TRBV3-1 and TRBJ2-1, with TRBD2 identical over 10 bases. This CDR3 is built from 15 residues. V was clipped by 0 bases and J by 4 bases; unmatched bases: 0. Germline V gene lookup returns CDR1 LGHDT and CDR2 YNNKEL (reference sequence). The CDR3 region is CASSQEGLAYNEQFF. The CDR3, as DNA: TGTGCCAGCAGCCAAGAGGGACTAGCGTACAATGAGCAGTTCTTC.

The V call is TRBV5-4, the J call TRBJ1-2, with TRBD1 matching 7 bases. CDR3 length: 14 residues. Germline assignment: CDR1 SGHNT and CDR2 YYREEE (reference sequence). V shed 3 bases and J 4 bases; nucleotides not matched to a gene: 6. The CDR3 loop is CASSSGGQPYGYTF. In nucleotides, the CDR3 is TGTGCCAGCAGCTCGGGGGGACAGCCCTATGGCTACACCTTC.

Comment on this clonotype: One end of the junction is discordant with germline, which a read error may explain. The gene calls are TRBV20-1 and TRBJ1-2; maybe TRBD1 (5 bases). Germline CDR1 and CDR2: DFQATT and SNEGSKA (reference sequence). CDR3 length: 17 residues. CDR3 DNA: TGCAGTGTCCGGGGGGGGGTGCAGGACCCCCATAACGATGGCTACACCTTC. Translated: CSVRGGVQDPHNDGYTF.

V and J are TRBV4-1 and TRBJ2-4; the match to TRBD1 covers 7 bases. The junction had 16 bases not matched to a gene; V was cut back by 4 bases and J by 1 base. CDR1 MGHRA and CDR2 YSYEKL come from the germline V gene. The CDR3 has 19 amino acids. CDR3 in amino acids: CASSPDRALTGRAKNIQYF. CDR3 bases: TGCGCCAGCAGCCCCGACAGGGCTCTAACGGGTAGGGCCAAAAACATTCAGTACTTC.

The rearrangement links TRBV6-5 to TRBJ1-1; D perhaps matches TRBD1 (6 bases). Germline loops: CDR1 MNHEY, CDR2 SVGAGI. There are 13 residues in the CDR3. V dropped 6 bases and J dropped 3 bases, with 11 bases sitting between them. The CDR3 spells CASSSYRDTEAFF. The CDR3 DNA follows: TGTGCCAGCAGCTCTTACAGGGACACTGAAGCTTTCTTT.